This is a list of T cell receptor beta chains from one sample in a study of cytomegalovirus exposure and HLA in healthy donors. Data came from immunoSEQ multiplex PCR; TCRdb stores just in-frame clones and leaves some out. The sample contains 150,000 to 200,000 clones, about four fifths of which appear only once. Sequencing used PBMCs. The receptors derive from a woman in her 30s in good health and CMV-seropositive. Both conserved end residues are trimmed from each CDR3.

V: TRBV7-6; J: TRBJ2-7; CDR3: ASSPNEDIEQY
V: TRBV25-1; J: TRBJ1-1; CDR3: ASSETGRRTEAF
V: TRBV4-1; J: TRBJ1-6; CDR3: ASTRDRPYSPLH
V: TRBV7-9; J: TRBJ2-2; CDR3: ASIVSGGASTGELF
V: TRBV5-1; J: TRBJ2-1; CDR3: ASSGGLAGVEQF
V: TRBV27; J: TRBJ2-1; CDR3: ASSLRIAGGEQF
V: TRBV15; J: TRBJ1-6; CDR3: ATSSGEFYNSPLH
V: TRBV6-6; J: TRBJ1-2; CDR3: ASRSGGRGGYT
V: TRBV28; J: TRBJ1-5; CDR3: ATEPSGPGGNQPQH
V: TRBV27; J: TRBJ2-7; CDR3: ASSLDHSSYEQY
V: TRBV19; J: TRBJ2-5; CDR3: ASSGQVRETQY
V: TRBV15; J: TRBJ2-5; CDR3: ATSRGASETQY
V: TRBV7-2; J: TRBJ2-6; CDR3: ASRSGTGRSGANVLT
V: TRBV18; J: TRBJ1-1; CDR3: ASSRDTGTEAF
V: TRBV27; J: TRBJ1-5; CDR3: ASSLRDSNQPQH
V: TRBV6-6; J: TRBJ2-3; CDR3: ASSYSTGWADTQY
V: TRBV6-5; J: TRBJ2-1; CDR3: ASSPGQSYNEQF
V: TRBV11-2; J: TRBJ1-1; CDR3: ASSLDRGLGF
V: TRBV7-9; J: TRBJ1-5; CDR3: ASSRTEENQPQH